The 27 T cell receptor beta chains below all came from one sample that was sequenced in a study of spatial heterogeneity in lung cancer. Time point in this sample: sample taken at primary tumor resection. No cells were sorted before sequencing. The whole RNA sequenced was extracted from tumor, nontumor lung or frozen PBMC. MiXCR was run by TCRdb on the 5' RACE reads, yielding one entry per CDR3 protein. The data hold around 89,000 distinct CDR3 sequences, with about 12% observed a single time. The specimen was PBMCs, collected at surgery. Receptors originate from a male donor with early-stage non-small cell lung cancer.

V usage is TRBV2 and J usage is TRBJ1-6; D unclear. The CDR3 contains 16 residues. Germline lookup yields CDR1 SNHLY and CDR2 FYNNEI. V lost 6 bases and J 9 bases, leaving 21 bases between the germline ends. CDR3 region: CASRVLRTRTGSPLHF. The DNA for the CDR3 is TGTGCCAGCAGAGTTCTCAGGACCAGAACGGGTTCACCCCTCCACTTT. Based on the CDR3 plus reference TRBV2 and TRBJ1-6, the full variable domain is EPEVTQTPSHQVTQMGQEVILRCVPISNHLYFYWYRQILGQKVEFLVSFYNNEISEKSEIFDDQFSVERPDGSNFTLKIRSTKLEDSAMYFCASRVLRTRTGSPLHFGNGTRLTVT.

This clonotype turned up a few times. The chain couples TRBV12-3 or TRBV12-4 to TRBJ2-1, with 11 bases aligning to TRBD2. After removal of 3 bases from V and 6 bases from J, the junction contained 4 bases not matched to a gene. This CDR3 has 15 amino acids. CDR3 sequence (DNA): TGTGCCAGCAGTTTGGGACTAGCGGTTGTCAATGAGCAGTTCTTC. This codes for CASSLGLAVVNEQFF.

The rearrangement uses TRBV7-2 and TRBJ2-5, with D perhaps TRBD1 (6 bases). The CDR3 sequence is 13 residues long. Per the germline V gene, CDR1 is SGHTA and CDR2 is FQGNSA. V dropped 1 base and J dropped 4 bases, with 7 bases sitting between them. The CDR3 sequence is CASSLVGGETQYF. The CDR3 region has the DNA TGTGCCAGCAGCTTAGTAGGGGGAGAGACCCAGTACTTC.

Note on this clonotype: Compared with germline, one end of the junction differs, possibly owing to a read error. This chain links TRBV20-1 with TRBJ2-1; perhaps TRBD2 as D (5 bases). CDR1 and CDR2 from the germline V gene are DFQATT and SNEGSKA (reference sequence). This CDR3 comprises 14 residues. DNA for the CDR3: TGCAGTACTAGAGGGCCCCCTCCATACAATGAGCAGTTCTTC. Encoded protein: CSTRGPPPYNEQFF.

The chain carries TRBV7-2 and TRBJ1-2; D remains unclear. Trimming removed 1 base from V and 5 bases from J, with 14 bases in between. From germline, CDR1 is SGHTA and CDR2 FQGNSA. This CDR3 has 15 amino acids. This chain's CDR3 is CASSLESGSLYGYTF. The CDR3 nucleotides read TGTGCCAGCAGCTTAGAGTCGGGGAGCTTATATGGCTACACCTTC.

This clonotype was found many times. The J gene is TRBJ2-7, the V gene TRBV15, with TRBD1 matching 11 bases. This CDR3 region has 16 residues. The ends lost 3 bases at V and 0 bases at J; junction bases unmatched: 4. Germline V gives CDR1 LNHNV, CDR2 YYDKDF (reference sequence). The CDR3 loop reads CATSRRGTGGSYEQYF. The CDR3 DNA is TGTGCCACCAGCAGGCGGGGGACAGGGGGCTCCTACGAGCAGTACTTC. The variable domain in full, with the rest retrieved from reference TRBV15 and TRBJ2-7, is DAMVIQNPRYQVTQFGKPVTLSCSQTLNHNVMYWYQQKSSQAPKLLFHYYDKDFNNEADTPDNFQSRRPNTSFCFLDIRSPGLGDTAMYLCATSRRGTGGSYEQYFGPGTRLTVT.

In this sample, this clonotype turned up a few times. V is TRBV6-2 or TRBV6-3 and J is TRBJ1-5, with TRBD1 identical over 7 bases. The CDR3 is made up of 13 amino acids. CDR1 and CDR2 (germline): MNHEY, SVGEGT. The trim removed 8 bases at V and 3 bases at J, leaving 4 bases unmatched. This CDR3 is CASDDRANQPQHF. CDR3 nucleotides: TGTGCCAGCGACGACAGGGCCAATCAGCCCCAGCATTTT.

This clonotype was counted a few times. The chain has TRBV20-1 and TRBJ1-4; no reliable D call. The CDR3 runs to 16 residues. Germline CDR1 is DFQATT and CDR2 is SNEGSKA (reference sequence). Trimming stripped 6 bases from V and 0 bases from J, with 17 bases between. The CDR3 coding sequence is TGCAGTGCCACCGCAGTCCTCAAAGCAACTAATGAAAAACTGTTTTTT. Translation gives CSATAVLKATNEKLFF.

The chain combines TRBV28 with TRBJ2-7; TRBD1 matches 7 bases. The CDR3 loop spans 17 amino acids. J lost 2 bases, V lost 3 bases, and 13 bases had no gene match. Germline CDR1 reads MDHEN; CDR2 reads SYDVKM. The CDR3 DNA sequence: TGTGCCAGCAGTTTTATTCTCGGGACAGCAGCTACCTACGAGCAGTACTTC. Protein: CASSFILGTAATYEQYF.

J is TRBJ2-3 and V is TRBV5-1; 16 bases align to TRBD2. CDR1 and CDR2 from the germline V gene are SGHRS and YFSETQ. V was clipped by 2 bases and J by 1 base; unmatched bases: 13. The CDR3 extends over 21 amino acids. The CDR3: CASSFPWDAGTSGGGTDTQYF. CDR3 DNA: TGCGCCAGCAGCTTCCCTTGGGACGCCGGGACTAGCGGGGGGGGCACAGATACGCAGTATTTT.

The rearrangement joins TRBV30 to TRBJ2-5; 9 bases agree with TRBD1. Germline V CDR1 and CDR2: GTSNPN, SVGIG (reference sequence). The CDR3 has 14 amino acids. The CDR3, as DNA: TGTGCTTCCGATACAGGGGGCTATCAAGAGACCCAGTACTTC. It codes for CASDTGGYQETQYF. The full variable domain, with the rest looked up from reference TRBV30 and TRBJ2-5, is SQTIHQWPATLVQPVGSPLSLECTVEGTSNPNLYWYRQAAGRGLQLLFYSVGIGQISSEVPQNLSASRPQDRQFILSSKKLLLSDSGFYLCASDTGGYQETQYFGPGTRLLVL.

The chain is built from TRBV6-1 and TRBJ2-5, with a weak D call TRBD1 (8 bases). Germline assignment: CDR1 MNHNS and CDR2 SASEGT. This CDR3 is built from 13 residues. V dropped 7 bases and J dropped 5 bases, with 14 bases sitting between them. Here the CDR3 DNA reads TGTGCCAGCACTTACAGGGGGGGGGAGACCCAGTACTTC. The encoded protein is CASTYRGGETQYF.

At least ten counts were recorded for this clonotype. The chain recombines TRBV7-2 with TRBJ2-5; D not resolved. The CDR3 consists of 13 residues. V was pared by 3 bases and J by 2 bases, with 7 bases between. Germline-derived CDR1 and CDR2 are SGHTA and FQGNSA. The CDR3 DNA follows: TGTGCCAGCAGCTTCGTCTTACAAGAGACCCAGTACTTC. Its protein is CASSFVLQETQYF.

This clonotype was observed a few times. V and J are TRBV10-3 and TRBJ2-3, with TRBD2 identical over 11 bases. CDR1 is ENHRY, CDR2 SYGVKD, per germline. This CDR3 is 17 amino acids long. Germline trimming cut 0 bases from V and 6 bases from J; bases unmatched to any gene: 8. CDR3 DNA sequence: TGTGCCATCAGTGAGTCGGGGCTAGCGGGGGGCCTGGATACGCAGTATTTT. It translates to CAISESGLAGGLDTQYF.

This clonotype was seen more than once but under ten times. The chain couples TRBV10-3 to TRBJ2-3; 8 bases are shared with TRBD2. The CDR3 runs to 16 residues. V gave up 1 base and J gave up 0 bases; unmatched junction bases: 3. CDR1 is ENHRY and CDR2 is SYGVKD in the germline V gene. As DNA, the CDR3 is TGTGCCATCAGTGAGTTAGCGGGGCTTAGCACAGATACGCAGTATTTT. It codes for CAISELAGLSTDTQYF.

This clonotype was seen a handful of times. This sequence joins TRBV5-4 and TRBJ2-7; TRBD2 matches at 11 bases. V shed 2 bases, J shed 3 bases, and the junction held 4 bases outside the gene matches. The CDR3 spans 15 residues. The V gene's germline CDR1 is SGHNT and CDR2 YYREEE (reference sequence). The CDR3 DNA reads as TGTGCCAGCAGCTTCTATAGCGGGAGGGTCTACGAGCAGTACTTC. Translating gives CASSFYSGRVYEQYF.

The J gene is TRBJ2-5, the V gene TRBV3-1, with D maybe TRBD2 (5 bases). In germline, CDR1 is LGHDT, CDR2 YNNKEL (reference sequence). CDR3 length equals 16 residues. Between the trimmed V and J ends, which lost 0 bases and 5 bases, there was a span of 16 bases. Here the CDR3 DNA reads TGTGCCAGCAGCCAAGATTTTGTTCGTGGCGGGGAGACCCAGTACTTC. Its protein is CASSQDFVRGGETQYF.

The chain employs TRBV13 and TRBJ1-5; D ambiguous. V shed 3 bases and J shed 2 bases, with 8 bases lying between them. The germline gives CDR1 PRHDT, CDR2 FYEKMQ (reference sequence). The CDR3 runs to 14 residues. The CDR3, as DNA: TGTGCCAGCAGCTTCCGGGGTGGCAATCAGCCCCAGCATTTT. This sequence encodes CASSFRGGNQPQHF.

This clonotype was seen only a few times. V is TRBV7-9 and J is TRBJ2-2; TRBD1 matches at 9 bases. The junction had 8 bases not matched to a gene; V was cut back by 6 bases and J by 6 bases. This CDR3 contains 15 residues. Per the germline V gene, CDR1 is SEHNR and CDR2 is FQNEAQ (reference sequence). The CDR3 DNA follows: TGTGCCAGCAGTTTACAGGGGGCGGTTTCCGGGGAGCTGTTTTTT. This translates into CASSLQGAVSGELFF.

This clonotype was seen more than once but under ten times. CDR3 loop: CASSNLGGNSYNEQFF. In DNA form, the CDR3 reads TGTGCCAGCAGCAATCTGGGGGGGAATTCCTACAATGAGCAGTTCTTC. The J gene is TRBJ2-1, the V gene TRBV6-5, with 7 bases identical to TRBD2. The CDR3 has 16 residues. In germline, CDR1 is MNHEY, CDR2 SVGAGI. V was clipped by 6 bases and J by 1 base; unmatched bases: 9.

This clonotype occurred once. V and J are TRBV12-3 or TRBV12-4 and TRBJ1-1, with D unresolved. The V end was cut by 6 bases, the J end by 1 base, with 9 bases between. The CDR3 extends over 13 amino acids. The CDR3 sequence is CASRLLENTEAFF. The CDR3 coding sequence is TGTGCCAGCAGATTATTAGAGAACACTGAAGCTTTCTTT.

This clonotype was seen only a few times. The chain has TRBV20-1 and TRBJ2-3; 11 positions match TRBD2. Germline V lookup: CDR1 DFQATT, CDR2 SNEGSKA (reference sequence). Trimming cost V 1 base and J 3 bases; bases outside gene matches: 6. This CDR3 spans 16 amino acids. In DNA form, the CDR3 reads TGCAGTGCTAGAGCAACTAGCGGGGGAGCTACAGATACGCAGTATTTT. This codes for CSARATSGGATDTQYF.

This chain links TRBV19 with TRBJ1-2; TRBD1 might be the D (5 bases). CDR3 length: 17 residues. CDR1 and CDR2 (germline): LNHDA, SQIVND (reference sequence). V was clipped by 0 bases and J by 2 bases, with 16 bases between them. The CDR3: CASSIDGGTESNYGYTF. CDR3 nucleotide sequence: TGTGCCAGTAGTATAGATGGGGGGACCGAATCCAACTATGGCTACACCTTC.

V gene TRBV28 combines with J gene TRBJ2-5, with a possible D match to TRBD2 (7 bases). The V gene's germline CDR1 is MDHEN and CDR2 SYDVKM. There are 14 residues in the CDR3. V lost 2 bases to trimming and J lost 5 bases, with 12 bases between them. The CDR3: CASSLRGGSETQYF. The CDR3 nucleotides are TGTGCCAGCAGTTTACGCGGGGGCTCGGAGACCCAGTACTTC.

The V and J genes are TRBV28 and TRBJ2-3, with 7 bases lining up with TRBD2. CDR1 is MDHEN and CDR2 is SYDVKM in the germline V gene. Trimming cost V 1 base and J 6 bases; bases outside gene matches: 7. The CDR3 has 15 residues. The CDR3: CASSLSAGEADTQYF. The CDR3 DNA reads TGTGCCAGCAGTTTATCGGCGGGAGAGGCGGATACGCAGTATTTT. Variable domain in full (rest from reference TRBV28 and TRBJ2-3): DVKVTQSSRYLVKRTGEKVFLECVQDMDHENMFWYRQDPGLGLRLIYFSYDVKMKEKGDIPEGYSVSREKKERFSLILESASTNQTSMYLCASSLSAGEADTQYFGPGTRLTVL.

This chain uses TRBV20-1 with TRBJ2-5; the match to TRBD1 covers 9 bases. CDR3 length equals 14 residues. The germline gives CDR1 DFQATT, CDR2 SNEGSKA (reference sequence). The junction had 10 bases not matched to a gene; V was cut back by 6 bases and J by 5 bases. CDR3 sequence reads: CSAPPSQGAETQYF. The CDR3, as DNA: TGCAGTGCGCCCCCGTCACAGGGGGCTGAGACCCAGTACTTC.

This clonotype was counted between two and nine times. This chain joins TRBV20-1 and TRBJ2-2; TRBD1 aligns across 9 bases. J was trimmed by 6 bases and V by 0 bases; bases with no gene match: 8. CDR1 is DFQATT and CDR2 is SNEGSKA in the germline V gene (reference sequence). The CDR3 consists of 16 residues. The CDR3 loop is CSARDYRTGVAGELFF. As DNA, the CDR3 is TGCAGTGCTAGAGATTATCGGACAGGGGTTGCCGGGGAGCTGTTTTTT.